This T cell receptor beta chain was obtained from a study of Graves' ophthalmopathy and Graves' hyperthyroidism. Germline V lookup: CDR1 SGHNT, CDR2 YYREEE (reference sequence). V gave up 3 bases and J gave up 5 bases; unmatched junction bases: 10. CDR3 length: 15 amino acids. Investigators amplified TCR beta CDR3 regions from RNA transcripts. HTBI-primed first-round RT-PCR preceded second-round multiplex PCR. Each CDR3 protein gets one entry after TCRdb re-called the multiplex PCR reads with MiXCR. The sample has almost 750,000 distinct CDR3 sequences; about 44% are singletons. This clonotype was recorded a few times. Diagnoses were established from clinical symptoms, serum thyroxine, TRAb, thyroid ultrasound and orbital computed tomography. The authors used Ficoll-Paque density gradient centrifugation to separate PBMCs. The input was 8.5 to 10 ml of fresh peripheral blood.

V usage is TRBV5-4 and J usage is TRBJ1-2, with 7 bases identical to TRBD1. This TCR came from an adult man with Graves' ophthalmopathy. Input material: peripheral blood. The CDR3 loop is CASSSAGGQTYGYTF. DNA of the CDR3: TGTGCCAGCAGCTCGGCTGGGGGACAGACGTATGGCTACACCTTC.